The 10 T cell receptor beta chains reported below all come from one sample, sequenced in a study of response to subunit inactivated influenza vaccine. In TCRdb, the RT-PCR reads were re-called with MiXCR into one record per CDR3 protein. The data show approximately 700,000 distinct CDR3 sequences, approximately 13% seen once. This material consisted of PBMCs from blood, taken around two weeks before vaccination. The receptors stem from a man aged 50-59 years who received an inactivated influenza vaccine.

In its sample, this clonotype was seen many times. The chain links TRBV11-1 to TRBJ2-4, with 7 nucleotides matching TRBD1. CDR3 length equals 21 residues. With V trimmed by 0 bases and J by 4 bases, 21 bases remained unmatched. Germline V gene lookup returns CDR1 SGHAT and CDR2 FQDESV (reference sequence). CDR3 protein: CASSLATGITGRQGIKNIQYF. CDR3 DNA: TGTGCCAGCAGCTTAGCGACGGGAATCACCGGCCGACAGGGAATAAAAAACATTCAGTACTTC.

This clonotype was counted a few times. V is TRBV7-3 and J is TRBJ2-3, with D possibly matching TRBD2 (5 bases). Trimming removed 3 bases from V and 6 bases from J, with 13 bases in between. This CDR3 contains 14 residues. Germline V gene data show CDR1 as SGHTA and CDR2 as FQGTGA. The CDR3 protein is CASSFREGRDTQYF. DNA of the CDR3: TGTGCCAGCAGCTTCCGAGAGGGCAGGGATACGCAGTATTTT.

This clonotype showed up just a few times. The chain joins TRBV7-9 to TRBJ2-7; tentative D call: TRBD2 (6 bases). Trimming removed 3 bases at V and 5 bases at J, with 23 bases between. The CDR3 has 17 residues. The V gene's germline CDR1 is SEHNR and CDR2 FQNEAQ (reference sequence). CDR3 protein: CASSFGFAMEGRDEQYF. In nucleotides, the CDR3 is TGTGCCAGCAGCTTTGGTTTCGCGATGGAGGGCCGCGACGAGCAGTACTTC. The complete variable domain, with remaining parts taken from reference TRBV7-9 and TRBJ2-7, reads DTGVSQNPRHKITKRGQNVTFRCDPISEHNRLYWYRQTLGQGPEFLTYFQNEAQLEKSRLLSDRFSAERPKGSFSTLEIQRTEQGDSAMYLCASSFGFAMEGRDEQYFGPGTRLTVT.

The chain uses TRBV5-6 and TRBJ2-7; unclear D gene. V lost 5 bases to trimming and J lost 3 bases, with 12 bases between them. This CDR3 has 13 amino acids. Per the germline V gene, CDR1 is SGHDT and CDR2 is YYEEEE. The CDR3 DNA reads TGTGCCAGCAGTTCAGACTCTCGCTACGAGCAGTACTTC. Amino acids: CASSSDSRYEQYF.

The chain employs TRBV5-6 and TRBJ2-1, with D tentatively TRBD1 (5 bases). CDR3 length: 16 residues. The V end was cut by 0 bases, the J end by 3 bases, with 13 bases between. The germline V gene has CDR1 SGHDT and CDR2 YYEEEE. The CDR3 DNA reads TGTGCCAGCAGCTTGGAGGTGGAACAGGACTACAATGAGCAGTTCTTC. This encodes CASSLEVEQDYNEQFF.

The V call is TRBV20-1, the J call TRBJ2-2; D is possibly TRBD2 (5 bases). CDR1 and CDR2 (germline): DFQATT, SNEGSKA (reference sequence). The CDR3 is made up of 16 amino acids. V lost 0 bases, J lost 0 bases, and 11 bases lay in between. CDR3 nucleotide sequence: TGCAGTGCTAGAGATCCGACTAAGGCGAACACCGGGGAGCTGTTTTTT. Translation: CSARDPTKANTGELFF.

The table lists this clonotype with a few counts. The chain carries TRBV12-3 or TRBV12-4 and TRBJ2-5; the match to TRBD2 covers 13 bases. This CDR3 comprises 16 residues. The V and J ends lost 5 bases and 7 bases, in that order; junction bases with no gene match: 10. CDR3 sequence reads: CASSPTSGGRVVTQYF. CDR3 nucleotides: TGTGCCAGCAGTCCGACTAGCGGGGGGCGGGTGGTGACCCAGTACTTC.

This clonotype has more than one count but fewer than ten. This chain's CDR3 is CASSLGGGTGGELFF. The DNA of the CDR3 is TGTGCCAGCAGTTTGGGCGGCGGGACGGGCGGGGAGCTGTTTTTT. The chain uses TRBV12-3 or TRBV12-4 and TRBJ2-2; tentative D call: TRBD2 (6 bases). Trimming left V 3 bases short and J 7 bases short, with 15 bases between. The CDR3 is 15 residues long.

This clonotype was seen more than once but under ten times. The CDR3 loop is CASSWGGGPGNEQFF. The CDR3 nucleotides are TGTGCCAGCAGTTGGGGGGGGGGCCCAGGGAATGAGCAGTTCTTC. This sequence joins TRBV27 and TRBJ2-1; a possible D gene is TRBD2 (7 bases). CDR1 and CDR2 (germline): MNHEY, SMNVEV (reference sequence). This CDR3 is 15 amino acids long. Trimming removed 4 bases from V and 7 bases from J, with 17 bases in between.

The chain uses TRBV2 and TRBJ2-7, with TRBD2 as a possible D gene (5 bases). Trimming took 2 bases from V and 5 from J, leaving 7 bases between them. The CDR3 loop spans 12 amino acids. Germline CDR1 is SNHLY and CDR2 is FYNNEI. The CDR3, as DNA: TGTGCCAGCAGTGAAACTAGGGACGAGCAGTACTTC. Translated, it gives CASSETRDEQYF.